This TCR beta chain was retrieved from a study of blood T cell repertoires in COVID-19. Study context: Samples came from the United States, Italy and Spain, spanning acute and convalescent COVID-19. Nucleic acid was either cDNA or gDNA, and it came from T cells, B-cell-depleted T cells, or PBMCs.

Method: immunoSEQ multiplex PCR; TCRdb's copy keeps in-frame clones and lacks some. The sample has approximately 100,000 clones, over 70% seen once; the top ten hold about 4%. With 6 bases removed from V and 2 bases from J, the gap between germline ends came to 17 bases. The CDR3 is 16 amino acids. Per germline, CDR1 KGHSH and CDR2 LQKENI. Sequencing input: peripheral blood. This clonotype was obtained from a man between 60 and 70 years old with acute or convalescent COVID-19. The V gene is TRBV18, the J gene TRBJ1-5; D is undetermined. The CDR3 DNA reads as TGTGCCAGCTCCACTAAGGGAGTTGTTGGCAATCAGCCCCAGCATTTT. Residues: CASSTKGVVGNQPQHF.